This is a list of T cell receptor beta chains from one sample in a study of multiple sclerosis patients with progressive multifocal leukoencephalopathy. Sequencing used immunoSEQ multiplex PCR; TCRdb keeps in-frame clones, though not all of them. Seen here are some 31,000 clones, about nine tenths observed once, and the top ten hold approximately 1.5%. Sequenced: PBMCs. The source of these receptors is a human donor with multiple sclerosis. The CDR3 runs from the conserved cysteine through the conserved F or W. A D gene is named only where the DNA matches it firmly. For some rows the clone size is stated as once, few or many, or as a class when expanded; others skip it.

V gene,clone size,J gene,D gene,CDR3 protein,CDR3 DNA
TRBV5-5,-,TRBJ2-4,-,CASSWPPQGAKNIQYF,TGTGCCAGCAGCTGGCCGCCCCAGGGTGCCAAAAACATTCAGTACTTC
TRBV27,-,TRBJ2-1,TRBD2,CASSRLAGGYNEQFF,TGTGCCAGCAGTCGTTTAGCGGGAGGGTACAATGAGCAGTTCTTC
TRBV4-2,few,TRBJ2-6,-,CASSQAPGAGANVLTF,TGTGCCAGCAGCCAAGCTCCGGGGGCTGGGGCCAACGTCCTGACTTTC
TRBV2,-,TRBJ1-1,TRBD1,CASLRGQKFMNTEAFF,TGTGCCAGCCTTAGGGGACAGAAGTTTATGAACACTGAAGCTTTCTTT
TRBV6-1,-,TRBJ1-5,-,CASSDFRQPQHF,TGTGCCAGCAGTGATTTCCGGCAACCCCAGCATTTT
TRBV29-1,-,TRBJ2-3,-,CSVELDSDTQYF,TGCAGCGTTGAACTAGATTCAGATACGCAGTATTTT
TRBV11-1,-,TRBJ2-7,TRBD2,CASSRGGYEQYF,TGTGCCAGCAGCCGCGGGGGTTACGAGCAGTACTTC
TRBV7-3,-,TRBJ2-1,-,CASSLLRGSYNEQFF,TGTGCCAGCAGCTTACTGCGGGGCTCCTACAATGAGCAGTTCTTC
TRBV5-6,-,TRBJ2-7,-,CASSFRGATSYEQYF,TGTGCCAGCAGTTTCCGAGGTGCCACCTCCTACGAGCAGTACTTC
TRBV18,-,TRBJ1-4,-,CASSPGLTNEKLFF,TGTGCCAGCTCACCAGGGTTAACTAATGAAAAACTGTTTTTT
TRBV5-4,-,TRBJ2-1,-,CASSLEHREGNNEQFF,TGTGCCAGCAGCTTGGAGCACAGGGAGGGCAACAATGAGCAGTTCTTC
TRBV7-8,-,TRBJ2-3,-,CASSLDRGVITSTDTQYF,TGTGCCAGCAGCTTAGATAGAGGGGTAATTACTAGCACAGATACGCAGTATTTT
TRBV30,-,TRBJ2-7,-,CAWSVGGVGPYEQYF,TGTGCCTGGAGTGTAGGTGGGGTCGGACCCTACGAGCAGTACTTC
TRBV7-2,-,TRBJ2-7,-,CASSSDIHSYEQYF,TGTGCCAGCAGCTCGGACATCCACTCCTACGAGCAGTACTTC
TRBV15,-,TRBJ2-5,-,CATSRQETQYF,TGTGCCACCAGCAGACAAGAGACCCAGTACTTC
TRBV5-6,-,TRBJ2-7,-,CASSPGTSSLAEQYF,TGTGCCAGCAGCCCCGGGACTTCCTCCTTGGCCGAGCAGTACTTC
TRBV20-1,-,TRBJ2-5,-,CSARGWETQYF,TGCAGTGCTAGGGGCTGGGAGACCCAGTACTTC
TRBV7-8,few,TRBJ2-7,-,CASSSLALSSYEQYF,TGTGCCAGCAGCTCGCTGGCCCTGAGCTCCTACGAGCAGTACTTC
TRBV5-6,-,TRBJ1-2,-,CASSLRSENYGYTF,TGTGCCAGCAGCTTGCGGTCAGAGAACTATGGCTACACCTTC
TRBV19,-,TRBJ2-1,TRBD1,CASSPRQGLSYNEQFF,TGTGCCAGTAGTCCACGACAGGGGCTCTCCTACAATGAGCAGTTCTTC
TRBV5-4,-,TRBJ1-4,-,CASSQQGPNEKLFF,TGTGCCAGCAGCCAGCAAGGGCCTAATGAAAAACTGTTTTTT
TRBV5-1,-,TRBJ1-1,-,CASTFPPSEAFF,TGCGCCAGCACATTCCCACCCAGTGAAGCTTTCTTT
TRBV19,-,TRBJ2-3,-,CARRISRVASTDTQYF,TGTGCCAGGCGGATCTCCAGGGTTGCTAGCACAGATACGCAGTATTTT
TRBV7-9,-,TRBJ2-3,TRBD2,CASSLDGRAVVTDTQYF,TGTGCCAGCAGCTTAGACGGGAGGGCCGTGGTGACAGATACGCAGTATTTT
TRBV7-9,-,TRBJ1-4,-,CASSLGGLALNEKLFF,TGTGCCAGCAGCTTAGGGGGGTTGGCCCTTAATGAAAAACTGTTTTTT
TRBV5-4,-,TRBJ2-4,TRBD2,CASSATGTSGTKNIQYF,TGTGCCAGCAGCGCAACCGGGACTAGCGGTACCAAAAACATTCAGTACTTC
TRBV30,once,TRBJ1-1,-,CAGVTGARAFF,TGTGCCGGGGTGACGGGGGCGAGAGCTTTCTTT
TRBV30,-,TRBJ1-1,-,CACSTGGNTEAFF,TGTGCCTGCTCGACAGGAGGGAACACTGAAGCTTTCTTT
TRBV19,-,TRBJ1-5,-,CASRYRRTEAYSNQPQHF,TGTGCCAGTAGGTACAGGCGTACAGAAGCCTATAGCAATCAGCCCCAGCATTTT
TRBV11-2,-,TRBJ2-1,TRBD2,CASSRTSGLSYNEQFF,TGTGCCAGCAGCCGGACTAGCGGACTATCCTACAATGAGCAGTTCTTC
TRBV11-2,-,TRBJ1-3,-,CASTLNSGNTIYF,TGTGCCAGCACCCTTAACTCCGGAAACACCATATATTTT
TRBV16,-,TRBJ2-7,TRBD2,CASSQLETSGKHSYEQYF,TGTGCCAGCAGCCAATTGGAGACTAGCGGGAAACACTCCTACGAGCAGTACTTC
TRBV21-1,-,TRBJ2-7,-,CASSNTGPAYEQYF,TGTGCCAGCAGCAACACCGGGCCAGCCTACGAGCAGTACTTC
TRBV30,-,TRBJ2-7,TRBD2,CAWSVMTSGTHEQYF,TGTGCCTGGAGTGTAATGACTAGCGGGACCCACGAGCAGTACTTC
TRBV6-1,-,TRBJ2-1,-,CASSEARGYNEQFF,TGTGCCAGCAGTGAAGCTCGGGGCTACAATGAGCAGTTCTTC
TRBV5-1,-,TRBJ2-6,TRBD2,CASSPELAGGPGANVLTF,TGCGCCAGCAGCCCCGAACTAGCGGGAGGGCCTGGGGCCAACGTCCTGACTTTC
TRBV2,-,TRBJ1-5,-,CASSEVASYSNQPQHF,TGTGCCAGCAGTGAAGTGGCAAGTTATAGCAATCAGCCCCAGCATTTT
TRBV5-1,-,TRBJ2-7,-,CASSSLTNGANEQYF,TGCGCCAGCAGCTCCTTAACAAACGGGGCCAACGAGCAGTACTTC
TRBV7-2,-,TRBJ1-2,TRBD1,CASSSTGGMAGYTF,TGTGCCAGCAGCTCCACAGGGGGGATGGCTGGCTACACCTTC
TRBV5-1,-,TRBJ2-1,TRBD2,CASTRGGTSGYNEQFF,TGCGCCAGCACCCGAGGAGGGACTAGCGGTTACAATGAGCAGTTCTTC
TRBV6-1,-,TRBJ2-2,-,CASTNTGELFF,TGTGCCAGCACCAACACCGGGGAGCTGTTTTTT
TRBV11-3,-,TRBJ1-2,-,CASSGVHGYTF,TGTGCCAGCAGCGGTGTCCATGGCTACACCTTC
TRBV7-9,few,TRBJ2-7,TRBD1,CASSPRDRYGYEQYF,TGTGCCAGCAGCCCCAGGGACAGGTATGGCTACGAGCAGTACTTC
TRBV6-5,once,TRBJ1-1,TRBD1,CATQGTGAAKAFF,TGTGCCACCCAAGGGACAGGTGCTGCGAAGGCTTTCTTT
TRBV27,-,TRBJ2-1,TRBD2,CASRKSLAGSYNEQFF,TGTGCCAGCAGAAAATCTCTAGCGGGTTCCTACAATGAGCAGTTCTTC
TRBV5-4,-,TRBJ1-2,TRBD1,CASSLEGTGYGYTF,TGTGCCAGCAGCTTGGAAGGGACAGGGTACGGCTACACCTTC
TRBV5-1,-,TRBJ2-2,-,CASSLALTGELFF,TGCGCCAGCAGCTTGGCCCTTACCGGGGAGCTGTTTTTT
TRBV5-5,-,TRBJ2-7,-,CASSLGLRFSYEQYF,TGTGCCAGCAGCTTGGGACTACGGTTTTCGTACGAGCAGTACTTC
TRBV19,-,TRBJ2-7,-,CASSERTLSYEQYF,TGTGCCAGTAGTGAAAGGACCCTCTCCTACGAGCAGTACTTC